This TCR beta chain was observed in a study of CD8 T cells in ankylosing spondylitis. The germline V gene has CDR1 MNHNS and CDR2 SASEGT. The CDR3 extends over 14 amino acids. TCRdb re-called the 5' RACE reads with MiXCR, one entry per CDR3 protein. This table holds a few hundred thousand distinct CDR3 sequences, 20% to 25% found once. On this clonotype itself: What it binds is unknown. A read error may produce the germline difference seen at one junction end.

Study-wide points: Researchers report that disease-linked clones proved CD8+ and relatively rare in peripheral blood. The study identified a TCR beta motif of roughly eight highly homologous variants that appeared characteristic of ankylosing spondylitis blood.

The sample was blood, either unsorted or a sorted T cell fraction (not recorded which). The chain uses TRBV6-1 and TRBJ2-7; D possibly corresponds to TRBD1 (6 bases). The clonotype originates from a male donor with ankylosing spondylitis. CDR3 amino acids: CASSEGPTGSPFVF. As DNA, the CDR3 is TGTGCCAGCAGTGAAGGGCCAACAGGGTCCCCTTTTGTTTTC.